This TCR beta chain is from a study of blood T cell repertoires in COVID-19. The CDR3 is 13 amino acids. Germline V lookup: CDR1 MNHEY, CDR2 SVGAGI. V was pared by 6 bases and J by 6 bases, with 6 bases of the junction left unmatched. TCRdb's table, derived via immunoSEQ multiplex PCR, lists solely in-frame clones and lacks some. Of 43,000 or so clones listed, almost 85% are singletons. The chain combines TRBV6-5 with TRBJ1-1, with TRBD1 identical over 8 bases. Sequences were obtained from peripheral blood. This sequence originates from a woman aged 55-69 years with acute or convalescent COVID-19. The CDR3 reads CASSRQGIPEAFF. The CDR3 nucleotides are TGTGCCAGCAGCCGACAGGGGATCCCTGAAGCTTTCTTT.